These 8 T cell receptor beta chains came from one sample sequenced in a study of breast tumors, draining lymph nodes, adjacent tissues. TCRdb used MiXCR to reprocess the multiplex PCR reads, holding one entry per CDR3 protein. The sample shows fewer than 15,000 distinct CDR3 sequences, around 47% of them seen only once. The sequencing input was tumor-adjacent breast tissue. The source is a female donor with breast cancer. Some clones in this sample may be carry-over from other donors' samples.

The chain couples TRBV6-4 to TRBJ2-3; TRBD2 matches 9 bases. With V trimmed by 7 bases and J by 0 bases, 20 bases remained unmatched. Per the germline V gene, CDR1 is MRHNA and CDR2 is SNTAGT. The CDR3 totals 20 residues. The CDR3 is CASTPRFSSGTTSSTDTQYF. The CDR3 nucleotides are TGTGCCAGCACCCCCCGGTTTTCTAGCGGGACTACCTCTAGCACAGATACGCAGTATTTT.

This clonotype was picked up a small number of times. The gene calls are TRBV20-1 and TRBJ1-1, with D possibly TRBD1 on 5 matching bases. Between the trimmed V and J ends, which lost 3 bases and 10 bases, there was a span of 15 bases. The CDR3 runs to 12 residues. CDR1 and CDR2 (germline): DFQATT, SNEGSKA (reference sequence). The CDR3 here is CSASQGTFGAFF. CDR3 nucleotides: TGCAGTGCTAGTCAGGGAACCTTTGGAGCTTTCTTT.

This clonotype showed up many times. It may be a read error: a sequence one base away is much more abundant. The gene calls are TRBV6-5 and TRBJ1-5; D is uncertain. With 6 bases removed from V and 5 bases from J, the gap between germline ends came to 11 bases. Germline V lookup: CDR1 MNHEY, CDR2 SVGAGI. This CDR3 has 13 amino acids. CDR3 nucleotide sequence: TGTGCCAGCAGCCTTGATAGGTATCAGCCCCAGCATTTT. Protein product: CASSLDRYQPQHF.

As regards this clonotype: Germline and junction disagree at one end, which may indicate a read error. The chain combines TRBV2 with TRBJ2-7; D not resolved. Looked up from germline, CDR1 is SNHLY and CDR2 is FYNNEI. There are 15 residues in the CDR3. Here the CDR3 reads CASSESGRITYVQYF. In nucleotides, the CDR3 is TGTGCCAGCAGTGAGTCGGGTAGAATCACCTACGTGCAGTACTTC. The entire variable domain, with the rest obtained from reference TRBV2 and TRBJ2-7, is as follows: EPEVTQTPSHQVTQMGQEVILRCVPISNHLYFYWYRQILGQKVEFLVSFYNNEISEKSEIFDDQFSVERPDGSNFTLKIRSTKLEDSAMYFCASSESGRITYVQYFGPGTRLTVT.

This clonotype appeared many times. This chain links TRBV9 with TRBJ2-7; tentatively, D is TRBD1 or TRBD2 (5 bases each). Trimming cost V 4 bases and J 6 bases, with 20 bases left between them. Germline CDR1 is SGDLS and CDR2 is YYNGEE. The CDR3 spans 15 residues. The CDR3 protein is CASSSYPGPPSEQYF. CDR3 DNA sequence: TGTGCCAGCAGCTCCTATCCGGGACCCCCGAGCGAGCAGTACTTC.

This clonotype was observed at least ten times. A read error may explain this, as a much larger clone is one base away. The chain carries TRBV6-2 or TRBV6-3 and TRBJ2-7; no reliable D call. Deletions cut 5 bases from V and 4 bases from J, with 9 bases between. This CDR3 has 12 amino acids. Germline V gene lookup returns CDR1 MNHEY and CDR2 SVGEGT. CDR3 sequence reads: CASSHLNYEQYF. DNA of the CDR3: TGTGCCAGCAGTCACCTTAATTACGAGCAGTACTTC.

This clonotype has at least ten counts. J is TRBJ2-1 and V is TRBV12-3 or TRBV12-4; D not resolved. V shed 6 bases and J shed 5 bases, with 2 bases lying between them. The CDR3 extends over 10 amino acids. The CDR3 here is CASSNNEQFF. The CDR3 DNA sequence: TGTGCCAGCAGCAACAATGAGCAGTTCTTC.

The J gene is TRBJ1-4, the V gene TRBV5-5, with TRBD1 matching 8 bases. The V and J ends lost 4 bases and 5 bases, in that order; junction bases with no gene match: 10. Germline V CDR1 and CDR2: SGHKS, YYEKEE (reference sequence). This CDR3 is 16 amino acids long. Here the CDR3 DNA reads TGTGCCAGCAGCATGGACAGGGTGGGGGGAAATGAAAAACTGTTTTTT. Translated, it gives CASSMDRVGGNEKLFF. Full variable domain (rest looked up from reference TRBV5-5 and TRBJ1-4): DAGVTQSPTHLIKTRGQQVTLRCSPISGHKSVSWYQQVLGQGPQFIFQYYEKEERGRGNFPDRFSARQFPNYSSELNVNALLLGDSALYLCASSMDRVGGNEKLFFGSGTQLSVL.